Below, 20 T cell receptor beta chains from the same sample are listed, as sequenced in a study of cytomegalovirus exposure and HLA in healthy donors. The primer mix had 60 Vbeta and 13 Jbeta primers. Data came from immunoSEQ multiplex PCR; TCRdb stores just in-frame clones and leaves some out. The sample has some 130,000 clones; over 60% are singletons. Sequencing was performed on PBMCs. The receptors were sampled from a man aged 30-40 years in good health and CMV-seronegative.

The chain's CDR3 is CASSDQTSGRAADTQYF. The CDR3 nucleotides are TGCGCCAGCAGTGACCAGACTAGCGGGAGAGCGGCAGATACGCAGTATTTT. This chain uses TRBV10-1 with TRBJ2-3; the match to TRBD2 covers 12 bases. Germline CDR1 and CDR2: WNHNN and SYGVQD (reference sequence). The CDR3 extends over 17 amino acids. Trimming took 3 bases from V and 4 from J; bases not matched to a gene: 8.

A single count supports this clone. The rearrangement links TRBV6-6 to TRBJ2-7; 11 nucleotides agree with TRBD2. J lost 6 bases, V lost 8 bases, and 9 bases had no gene match. The V gene's germline CDR1 is MNHNY and CDR2 SVGAGI (reference sequence). The CDR3 is made up of 14 amino acids. The CDR3 reads CASFSLAGGGEQYF. The DNA of the CDR3 is TGTGCCAGCTTCAGTCTAGCGGGAGGAGGCGAGCAGTACTTC.

The genes are TRBV9 and TRBJ1-6; TRBD1 matches at 7 bases. Germline V gene sequence: CDR1 SGDLS, CDR2 YYNGEE. With 4 bases clipped from V and 9 bases from J, the junction kept 10 bases outside the gene matches. CDR3 length: 15 amino acids. CDR3 sequence: CASSLGDRVASPLHF. As DNA, the CDR3 is TGTGCCAGCAGCCTTGGTGACAGGGTGGCTTCACCCCTCCACTTT. The full variable domain, completed using reference TRBV9 and TRBJ1-6, is DSGVTQTPKHLITATGQRVTLRCSPRSGDLSVYWYQQSLDQGLQFLIQYYNGEERAKGNILERFSAQQFPDLHSELNLSSLELGDSALYFCASSLGDRVASPLHFGNGTRLTVT.

This clone was seen only a few times. V and J are TRBV6-1 and TRBJ2-3; TRBD2 aligns across 7 bases. Germline CDR1 MNHNS, CDR2 SASEGT. This CDR3 region has 18 residues. V lost 2 bases to trimming and J lost 5 bases; unmatched junction nucleotides: 16. The CDR3 DNA reads as TGTGCCAGCAGTGAAAGTAACTCCCGTACTAGCGCTGTAGATACGCAGTATTTT. Protein sequence: CASSESNSRTSAVDTQYF.

The rearrangement links TRBV2 to TRBJ2-3; 12 bases are shared with TRBD2. Per germline, CDR1 SNHLY and CDR2 FYNNEI. V gave up 3 bases and J gave up 6 bases; unmatched junction bases: 7. The CDR3 has 16 amino acids. In DNA form, the CDR3 reads TGTGCCAGCAGTGAGGCTAGCGGGAGGGCCGGGGATACGCAGTATTTT. Protein: CASSEASGRAGDTQYF.

The chain combines TRBV28 with TRBJ2-1, with D unresolved. Trimming pared 5 bases from V and 4 bases from J, leaving 6 bases between. Germline lookup yields CDR1 MDHEN and CDR2 SYDVKM. The CDR3 is made up of 12 amino acids. The DNA of the CDR3 is TGTGCCAGCAGTGCGTCGTACAATGAGCAGTTCTTC. Translating gives CASSASYNEQFF.

The count of this clone is one. J is TRBJ2-7 and V is TRBV11-1; the match to TRBD2 covers 10 bases. Per the germline V gene, CDR1 is SGHAT and CDR2 is FQDESV (reference sequence). There are 15 residues in the CDR3. With V trimmed by 5 bases and J by 6 bases, 10 bases remained unmatched. The CDR3 DNA sequence: TGTGCCAGCAGCCCCGAGAGCGGGAGGGCTGGCGAGCAGTACTTC. This translates into CASSPESGRAGEQYF.

V gene TRBV6-5 combines with J gene TRBJ2-7, with 7 nucleotides matching TRBD2. Germline V gene sequence: CDR1 MNHEY, CDR2 SVGAGI. The length of the CDR3 is 15 residues. V trimming: 0 bases; J trimming: 6 bases; junction bases outside the gene matches: 8. The CDR3 DNA is TGTGCCAGCAGTTACTCACTAGCGAGACCAGTCGAGCAGTACTTC. Translated, it gives CASSYSLARPVEQYF.

V gene TRBV18 combines with J gene TRBJ2-1; TRBD1 matches 8 bases. Per germline, CDR1 KGHSH and CDR2 LQKENI. The CDR3 contains 15 residues. Trimming took 5 bases from V and 3 from J; bases not matched to a gene: 6. The CDR3 sequence: CASSARDRSYNEQFF. The CDR3 nucleotides are TGTGCCAGCTCAGCCCGGGACAGGAGCTACAATGAGCAGTTCTTC. The whole variable domain, remainder taken from reference TRBV18 and TRBJ2-1, is NAGVMQNPRHLVRRRGQEARLRCSPMKGHSHVYWYRQLPEEGLKFMVYLQKENIIDESGMPKERFSAEFPKEGPSILRIQQVVRGDSAAYFCASSARDRSYNEQFFGPGTRLTVL.

The V call is TRBV5-1, the J call TRBJ2-3; a weak D match, TRBD2 (6 bases). This CDR3 contains 16 residues. Trimming left V 1 base short and J 2 bases short, with 14 bases between. Germline V gene sequence: CDR1 SGHRS, CDR2 YFSETQ. The DNA for the CDR3 is TGCGCCAGCAGCTTGCAGATTAGCGGTTACACAGATACGCAGTATTTT. Amino acids: CASSLQISGYTDTQYF.

The genes are TRBV10-1 and TRBJ2-7, with unresolved D. CDR1 and CDR2 from the germline V gene are WNHNN and SYGVQD (reference sequence). Trimming removed 6 bases at V and 3 bases at J, with 6 bases between. CDR3 length equals 11 residues. This CDR3 is CASSLYYEQYF. The CDR3 DNA is TGCGCCAGCAGCCTTTACTACGAGCAGTACTTC.

This clone was seen a handful of times. CDR3 residues: CASSSLTGGISGANVLTF. The CDR3 DNA is TGTGCCAGCAGCTCCCTGACAGGGGGGATCTCTGGGGCCAACGTCCTGACTTTC. The V call is TRBV12-1, the J call TRBJ2-6; the table's D call of TRBD1 was not tested on the DNA. TRBV12-1 constitutes a pseudogene. The CDR3 runs to 18 residues.

The rearrangement uses TRBV6-1 and TRBJ1-4; D is unresolved. Trimming removed 4 bases from V and 2 bases from J, with 11 bases in between. The length of the CDR3 is 15 residues. Germline CDR1 and CDR2: MNHNS and SASEGT. The CDR3 DNA is TGTGCCAGCAGTGTACAGCCGGCGACTAATGAAAAACTGTTTTTT. Protein sequence: CASSVQPATNEKLFF.

In its sample, this clone was seen a few times. The J gene is TRBJ2-7, the V gene TRBV28, with 8 positions matching TRBD2. Germline V gene data show CDR1 as MDHEN and CDR2 as SYDVKM. The trim removed 6 bases at V and 2 bases at J, leaving 12 bases unmatched. The CDR3 extends over 16 amino acids. The CDR3 region has the DNA TGTGCCAGCAGAACCCTCACTAGCGGCCTCGCCTACGAGCAGTACTTC. This translates into CASRTLTSGLAYEQYF.

In this sample, this clone turned up once. J is TRBJ1-5 and V is TRBV9; D remains ambiguous. Trimming shortened V by 0 bases and J by 9 bases, and 22 bases separated the two germline ends. The germline V gene has CDR1 SGDLS and CDR2 YYNGEE. The CDR3 covers 17 residues. In DNA, the CDR3 is TGTGCCAGCAGCGTAGGGCCCCAGCCCGAAACTGGGCCGCCCCAGCATTTT. Its translation is CASSVGPQPETGPPQHF. Full variable domain (rest looked up from reference TRBV9 and TRBJ1-5): DSGVTQTPKHLITATGQRVTLRCSPRSGDLSVYWYQQSLDQGLQFLIQYYNGEERAKGNILERFSAQQFPDLHSELNLSSLELGDSALYFCASSVGPQPETGPPQHFGDGTRLSIL.

The chain joins TRBV14 to TRBJ2-3; perhaps TRBD1 as D (5 bases). V was cut by 1 base and J by 2 bases, with 7 bases left in between. CDR1 and CDR2 from the germline V gene are SGHDN and FVKESK. The CDR3 extends over 14 amino acids. The CDR3 DNA reads TGTGCCAGCAGCCAAGGGGGCTACACAGATACGCAGTATTTT. Its translation is CASSQGGYTDTQYF.

The chain joins TRBV19 to TRBJ2-4; the D is unclear. The germline V and J ends were trimmed by 10 bases and 5 bases, with 18 bases remaining between them. CDR1 is LNHDA and CDR2 is SQIVND in the germline V gene (reference sequence). This CDR3 contains 14 residues. The CDR3 loop is CATCQAGPENIQYF. The DNA for the CDR3 is TGTGCCACCTGTCAAGCAGGTCCGGAAAACATTCAGTACTTC.

V gene TRBV5-5 combines with J gene TRBJ2-5, with 12 positions matching TRBD2. The CDR3 contains 16 residues. Germline assignment: CDR1 SGHKS and CDR2 YYEKEE (reference sequence). After removal of 1 base from V and 4 bases from J, the junction contained 5 bases not matched to a gene. The CDR3 here is CASSLPRGLAGETQYF. CDR3 DNA: TGTGCCAGCAGCTTGCCCCGGGGACTAGCGGGAGAGACCCAGTACTTC.

The sample holds one count of this clone. The chain links TRBV29-1 to TRBJ2-3; 12 nucleotides match TRBD2. The CDR3 is 14 residues long. The V gene end was trimmed by 0 bases and the J gene end by 6 bases; junction bases not matched to a gene: 1. CDR1 and CDR2 (germline): SQVTM, ANQGSEA. The CDR3 here is CSVEDLAGGDTQYF. CDR3 in DNA: TGCAGCGTTGAAGATCTAGCGGGAGGGGATACGCAGTATTTT.

V and J are TRBV11-3 and TRBJ2-2, with 9 positions matching TRBD1. Trimming at V came to 5 bases and at J to 3 bases, leaving 7 bases not matched to a gene. CDR1 and CDR2 (germline): SGHNT, YENEEA. CDR3 size: 16 residues. The chain's CDR3 is CASSERQGGYTGELFF. The CDR3 bases are TGTGCCAGCAGCGAAAGACAGGGGGGGTACACCGGGGAGCTGTTTTTT.